This is a list of T cell receptor beta chains from one sample in a study of blood T cell repertoires in COVID-19. The method was immunoSEQ multiplex PCR; TCRdb's version includes in-frame clones alone and lacks a portion of them. The profile shows hundreds of thousands of clones, approximately 90% of them singletons. The sample consisted of peripheral blood. All receptors come from a woman in her twenties or thirties with active or convalescent COVID-19. Each CDR3 is given with its conserved first and last residue. A D gene is named only where the DNA matches it firmly. Some rows mark clone size as missing; the rest say once, few, many or name a class of expanded clone.

TRBV6-1	TRBJ1-3	.	.	CASSEHRPGGGNTIYF	TGTGCCAGCAGTGAACACCGGCCAGGAGGGGGAAACACCATATATTTT
TRBV24-1	TRBJ2-1	.	.	CATSGAGVNEQFF	TGTGCCACCAGTGGTGCAGGGGTCAATGAGCAGTTCTTC
TRBV10-3	TRBJ1-1	.	.	CAIRGQNTEAFF	TGTGCCATCAGAGGACAGAACACTGAAGCTTTCTTT
TRBV29-1	TRBJ1-1	TRBD1	.	CSVERTGGSEAFF	TGCAGCGTTGAACGCACAGGGGGTTCTGAAGCTTTCTTT
TRBV27	TRBJ1-2	TRBD1	.	CASSLRQGGLYGYTF	TGTGCCAGCAGTTTAAGACAGGGGGGACTCTATGGCTACACCTTC
TRBV9	TRBJ2-1	TRBD2	.	CASSDLAGGNEQFF	TGTGCCAGCAGCGACCTAGCGGGAGGCAATGAGCAGTTCTTC
TRBV3-1/TRBV3-2	TRBJ2-2	TRBD2	.	CASSQDPRAGVTGELFF	TGTGCCAGCAGCCAAGATCCAAGGGCGGGAGTCACCGGGGAGCTGTTTTTT
TRBV12-3/TRBV12-4	TRBJ2-7	.	.	CASGNDYSYEQYF	TGTGCCAGCGGTAATGACTACTCCTACGAGCAGTACTTC
TRBV5-1	TRBJ2-5	.	.	CASSAAAEETQYF	TGCGCCAGCAGCGCCGCAGCGGAAGAGACCCAGTACTTC
TRBV4-1	TRBJ1-6	TRBD1	.	CARGTGLNNSPLHF	TGCGCCAGAGGGACAGGGCTAAATAATTCACCCCTCCACTTT
TRBV7-9	TRBJ2-5	TRBD1	.	CASSLGRTGEETQYF	TGTGCCAGCAGCTTAGGGAGGACAGGGGAGGAGACCCAGTACTTC
TRBV5-4	TRBJ1-1	.	.	CASFPRWGVNTEAFF	TGTGCCAGCTTCCCCCGTTGGGGGGTCAACACTGAAGCTTTCTTT
TRBV25-1	TRBJ1-1	TRBD1	.	CASSETNTQGGNTEAFF	TGTGCCAGCAGTGAAACGAATACACAGGGGGGGAACACTGAAGCTTTCTTT
TRBV3-1/TRBV3-2	TRBJ2-2	.	.	CATATVSTGELFF	TGTGCCACCGCGACAGTATCCACCGGGGAGCTGTTTTTT
TRBV3-1/TRBV3-2	TRBJ2-2	TRBD2	.	CASRHSGGNTGELFF	TGTGCCAGCAGACATAGCGGGGGGAACACCGGGGAGCTGTTTTTT
TRBV12-3/TRBV12-4	TRBJ1-1	TRBD1	.	CASRPDRVTEAFF	TGTGCCAGCAGACCGGACAGGGTCACTGAAGCTTTCTTT
TRBV6-1	TRBJ1-3	.	once	CASSEGPGNTIYF	TGTGCCAGCAGTGAAGGGCCAGGAAACACCATATATTTT
TRBV29-1	TRBJ2-3	.	.	CSVGPSTDTQYF	TGCAGCGTTGGGCCTAGCACAGATACGCAGTATTTT
TRBV5-4	TRBJ2-7	.	.	CASSITGIGEQYF	TGTGCCAGCAGCATCACAGGGATTGGCGAGCAGTACTTC
TRBV11-1	TRBJ1-1	.	once	CASSPTGGQGDFEAFF	TGTGCCAGCAGTCCTACCGGGGGGCAGGGTGATTTTGAAGCTTTCTTT
TRBV6-5	TRBJ1-1	.	.	CASSSLGADNTEAFF	TGTGCCAGCAGTTCCCTGGGGGCCGACAACACTGAAGCTTTCTTT
TRBV5-5	TRBJ2-2	TRBD2	.	CASSLATAGAMGELFF	TGTGCCAGCAGCTTGGCCACAGCGGGAGCGATGGGGGAGCTGTTTTTT
TRBV19	TRBJ2-5	TRBD2	.	CATRGSGDQETQYF	TGTGCCACCCGCGGTAGCGGGGACCAAGAGACCCAGTACTTC
TRBV5-6	TRBJ2-1	TRBD2	few	CASSLKYLGGGWLNEQFF	TGTGCCAGCAGCTTGAAGTACCTTGGCGGGGGGTGGTTGAATGAGCAGTTCTTC
TRBV19	TRBJ2-1	.	.	CASSMLGGFNEQFF	TGTGCCAGTAGTATGTTGGGGGGTTTCAATGAGCAGTTCTTC
TRBV10-3	TRBJ2-7	.	.	CATERAVEGREQYF	TGTGCCACAGAGCGGGCCGTGGAGGGTCGCGAGCAGTACTTC
TRBV11-2	TRBJ1-1	.	.	CASSLSPSERTEAFF	TGTGCCAGCAGCTTAAGCCCTAGTGAGAGGACTGAAGCTTTCTTT
TRBV4-1	TRBJ2-7	.	.	CASSQGTVSYEQYF	TGCGCCAGCAGCCAGGGGACTGTATCCTACGAGCAGTACTTC
TRBV5-4	TRBJ1-3	TRBD1	once	CASSLQGELSGNTIYF	TGTGCCAGCAGCTTGCAGGGGGAATTGTCTGGAAACACCATATATTTT
TRBV6-5	TRBJ1-2	.	.	CASRRDTINYGYTF	TGTGCCAGCAGACGGGACACCATAAACTATGGCTACACCTTC
TRBV9	TRBJ1-1	TRBD1	many	CASSVDGQGNTEAFF	TGTGCCAGCAGCGTAGACGGACAGGGTAACACTGAAGCTTTCTTT
TRBV6-6	TRBJ2-3	.	.	CASRPGLATDTQYF	TGTGCCAGCAGACCCGGACTGGCCACAGATACGCAGTATTTT
TRBV18	TRBJ2-1	TRBD1	.	CASSIDRVDEQFF	TGTGCCAGCTCAATCGACAGGGTGGATGAGCAGTTCTTC
TRBV12-3/TRBV12-4	TRBJ1-1	.	.	CASSFGTPTEAFF	TGTGCCAGCAGTTTCGGGACACCGACTGAAGCTTTCTTT
TRBV10-3	TRBJ2-4	.	.	CAISGTGGDIQYF	TGTGCCATCAGTGGAACAGGGGGGGACATTCAGTACTTC
TRBV5-8	TRBJ1-1	.	.	CASSWGLSMNTEAFF	TGTGCCAGCAGCTGGGGACTCTCGATGAACACTGAAGCTTTCTTT